Below are 31 T cell receptor beta chains sequenced from a single sample in a study of T cell clonotyping in hematopoietic cell transplantation (dated by TCRdb to 2020 to 2022). The label giving this sample's time point can be read as: recipient sample about 28 days before transplant, after cytoreduction. Libraries were built with the immunoSEQ multiplex PCR assay. TCRdb limited this immuneACCESS table to in-frame rearrangements with V and J called. A share of clones is missing; checked studies link under half to unresolved V genes, and the rest is unexplained. Counted in this sample were approximately 26,000 clones; about 93% of them appeared once. 2% to 2.5% of the sample goes to the ten largest clones. The input for sequencing was peripheral blood mononuclear cells, taken before stem cell transplant. Receptors were obtained from a man over 45 with acute myeloid leukemia. Some clones in this sample may be carry-over from other donors' samples.

The chain has TRBV9 and TRBJ2-7; TRBD1 matches at 9 bases. The CDR3 has 15 amino acids. The germline gives CDR1 SGDLS, CDR2 YYNGEE. V dropped 2 bases and J dropped 7; count of bases not matched to a gene: 10. The CDR3 DNA sequence: TGTGCCAGCAGCGTGGATCCGGGACAGGGAGAAGAGCAGTACTTC. Translated: CASSVDPGQGEEQYF.

This clone appeared once. The chain joins TRBV9 to TRBJ2-2; 7 bases align to TRBD1. CDR3 length: 15 residues. CDR1 SGDLS and CDR2 YYNGEE come from the germline V gene. Trimming at V came to 3 bases and at J to 4 bases, leaving 6 bases not matched to a gene. The DNA of the CDR3 is TGTGCCAGCAGCGGGAGAGGGGGCGGCACCGGGGAGCTGTTTTTT. It encodes CASSGRGGGTGELFF.

The rearrangement uses TRBV7-2 and TRBJ1-2; TRBD1 is a possible D gene (5 bases). In germline, CDR1 is SGHTA, CDR2 FQGNSA. This CDR3 has 14 amino acids. The V and J ends lost 5 bases and 4 bases respectively, with 14 bases between them. CDR3 region: CASSQMGDAYGYTF. The CDR3 nucleotides read TGTGCCAGCAGCCAAATGGGGGATGCCTATGGCTACACCTTC.

V gene TRBV5-1 combines with J gene TRBJ1-1; TRBD1 agrees at 7 bases. With V trimmed by 4 bases and J by 1 base, 13 bases remained unmatched. Germline values: CDR1 SGHRS, CDR2 YFSETQ. CDR3 size: 17 residues. CDR3 nucleotide sequence: TGCGCCAGCAGCGGAGGTACCGGGACAGTCGGGAACACTGAAGCTTTCTTT. Protein: CASSGGTGTVGNTEAFF.

The rearrangement joins TRBV7-8 to TRBJ2-1; D unclear. CDR1 SGHVS and CDR2 FQNEAQ come from the germline V gene. The length of the CDR3 is 13 residues. V shed 5 bases and J shed 5 bases, with 10 bases lying between them. Here the CDR3 DNA reads TGTGCCAGCAGCCTTGGGCGAGACAATGAGCAGTTCTTC. It yields the protein CASSLGRDNEQFF.

This clone was counted once. The chain carries TRBV11-2 and TRBJ1-4; 7 bases fit TRBD1. V was clipped by 3 bases and J by 2 bases; unmatched bases: 3. The CDR3 runs 15 residues. In germline, CDR1 is SGHAT, CDR2 FQNNGV. This CDR3 reads CASSLDRTTNEKLFF. The CDR3 DNA reads TGTGCCAGCAGCTTGGACAGGACGACTAATGAAAAACTGTTTTTT.

This clone was detected once. This chain uses TRBV27 with TRBJ1-5; 12 nucleotides align to TRBD1. The CDR3 has 15 amino acids. Trimming at V came to 7 bases and at J to 4 bases, leaving 5 bases not matched to a gene. CDR1 and CDR2 (germline): MNHEY, SMNVEV (reference sequence). The CDR3: CASKVGQGANQPQHF. As DNA, the CDR3 is TGTGCCAGCAAGGTGGGACAGGGGGCGAATCAGCCCCAGCATTTT.

The chain carries TRBV30 and TRBJ1-5; TRBD1 agrees at 8 bases. The CDR3 extends over 15 amino acids. J was trimmed by 6 bases and V by 1 base; bases with no gene match: 8. Germline V gene lookup returns CDR1 GTSNPN and CDR2 SVGIG (reference sequence). CDR3 in DNA: TGTGCCTGGAGTGCTCGGACAGGGAGACGTCAGCCCCAGCATTTT. Its protein is CAWSARTGRRQPQHF. The full variable domain, rest sourced from reference TRBV30 and TRBJ1-5, is SQTIHQWPATLVQPVGSPLSLECTVEGTSNPNLYWYRQAAGRGLQLLFYSVGIGQISSEVPQNLSASRPQDRQFILSSKKLLLSDSGFYLCAWSARTGRRQPQHFGDGTRLSIL.

The chain has TRBV7-2 and TRBJ2-2; the D gene is possibly TRBD2 (7 bases). CDR3 size: 16 residues. Germline CDR1 and CDR2: SGHTA and FQGNSA. The V end was cut by 3 bases, the J end by 1 base, with 12 bases between. The DNA for the CDR3 is TGTGCCAGCAGCTTGAGGGGGGGAGGGAACACCGGGGAGCTGTTTTTT. This codes for CASSLRGGGNTGELFF.

The V call is TRBV10-3, the J call TRBJ2-7, with D unclear. CDR1 is ENHRY, CDR2 SYGVKD, per germline. V was shortened by 0 bases and J by 4 bases, with 4 bases between the two germline ends. This CDR3 is built from 12 residues. CDR3 nucleotide sequence: TGTGCCATCAGTGAGTCCGGTTACGAGCAGTACTTC. Translating gives CAISESGYEQYF.

The CDR3 DNA reads as TGTGCCAGCAGTTTGGGGGGGACCGGGGAGCTGTTTTTT. It codes for CASSLGGTGELFF. The gene calls are TRBV28 and TRBJ2-2; TRBD2 matches 7 bases. CDR1 MDHEN and CDR2 SYDVKM come from the germline V gene. Trimming cost V 3 bases and J 5 bases; bases outside gene matches: 0. The CDR3 covers 13 residues.

V gene TRBV25-1 combines with J gene TRBJ1-2; D gene uncertain. This CDR3 has 14 amino acids. The V end was cut by 3 bases, the J end by 4 bases, with 12 bases between. Germline CDR1 reads MGHDK; CDR2 reads SYGVNS. CDR3 amino acids: CASSENGRFYGYTF. The CDR3, as DNA: TGTGCCAGCAGTGAGAACGGAAGGTTCTATGGCTACACCTTC.

V usage is TRBV28 and J usage is TRBJ2-7; D possibly corresponds to TRBD2 (5 bases). The CDR3 has 12 amino acids. Trimming shortened V by 6 bases and J by 2 bases, and 8 bases separated the two germline ends. The germline gives CDR1 MDHEN, CDR2 SYDVKM. CDR3 sequence: CASRGDTYEQYF. DNA for the CDR3: TGTGCCAGCAGGGGAGACACCTACGAGCAGTACTTC.

This clone was observed a single time. The chain employs TRBV6-5 and TRBJ1-2, with 8 bases fitting TRBD1. Trimming at V came to 6 bases and at J to 0 bases, leaving 6 bases not matched to a gene. The CDR3 loop spans 15 amino acids. CDR1 is MNHEY, CDR2 SVGAGI, per germline. CDR3 DNA: TGTGCCAGCAGAGAAACAGGGGGTTCTAACTATGGCTACACCTTC. Amino acid sequence: CASRETGGSNYGYTF.

This clone has a single count. The chain links TRBV7-2 to TRBJ2-1, with D possibly TRBD1 on 6 matching bases. The CDR3 runs to 15 residues. The V gene lost 1 base and the J gene lost 2 bases, with 9 bases spanning the gap. Germline loops: CDR1 SGHTA, CDR2 FQGNSA. The CDR3 reads CASSLDGQTYNEQFF. DNA of the CDR3: TGTGCCAGCAGCTTAGACGGACAGACCTACAATGAGCAGTTCTTC.

This clone has just one count. The chain's CDR3 is CASSSPAPLEFF. CDR3 nucleotides: TGTGCCAGCAGCTCCCCAGCGCCCCTGGAGTTCTTC. The chain carries TRBV11-2 and TRBJ2-1; D unresolved. In germline, CDR1 is SGHAT, CDR2 FQNNGV. The CDR3 is 12 amino acids. The V and J ends lost 4 bases and 14 bases respectively, with 15 bases between them.

This rearrangement joins TRBV13 to TRBJ2-1, with 11 positions matching TRBD2. With 7 bases clipped from V and 0 bases from J, the junction kept 14 bases outside the gene matches. Per the germline V gene, CDR1 is PRHDT and CDR2 is FYEKMQ (reference sequence). The CDR3 has 19 residues. The CDR3 sequence is CASTIRRTSGPSSYNEQFF. The CDR3 DNA reads TGTGCCAGCACCATTCGGAGGACTAGCGGGCCCAGCTCCTACAATGAGCAGTTCTTC. Complete variable domain (other parts from reference TRBV13 and TRBJ2-1): AAGVIQSPRHLIKEKRETATLKCYPIPRHDTVYWYQQGPGQDPQFLISFYEKMQSDKGSIPDRFSAQQFSDYHSELNMSSLELGDSALYFCASTIRRTSGPSSYNEQFFGPGTRLTVL.

The chain carries TRBV5-1 and TRBJ2-7; D might be TRBD1 (6 bases). Germline-derived CDR1 and CDR2 are SGHRS and YFSETQ. Trimming pared 3 bases from V and 3 bases from J, leaving 16 bases between. CDR3 length: 15 amino acids. CDR3 loop: CASSWRPTGIYEQYF. In DNA form, the CDR3 reads TGCGCCAGCAGCTGGCGCCCCACAGGGATCTACGAGCAGTACTTC.

This clone is a singleton in its sample. The gene calls are TRBV5-6 and TRBJ2-7, with a tentative D call TRBD1 (6 bases). The CDR3 runs to 14 residues. V was clipped by 5 bases and J by 3 bases, with 15 bases between them. Germline CDR1 and CDR2: SGHDT and YYEEEE. The CDR3 region is CASSSRDTSYEQYF. The CDR3 bases are TGTGCCAGCAGTTCCCGGGACACAAGCTACGAGCAGTACTTC.

The chain employs TRBV10-2 and TRBJ2-5, with D hard to call. V was pared by 8 bases and J by 2 bases, with 9 bases between. This CDR3 spans 12 amino acids. CDR1 and CDR2 from the germline V gene are WSHSY and SAAADI. The CDR3 loop reads CASVDQQETQYF. The CDR3 bases are TGCGCCAGCGTCGATCAACAAGAGACCCAGTACTTC.

The chain recombines TRBV19 with TRBJ1-5; 9 bases match TRBD1. V was pared by 5 bases and J by 7 bases, with 9 bases of the junction left unmatched. CDR1 and CDR2 (germline): LNHDA, SQIVND (reference sequence). This CDR3 is built from 15 residues. The CDR3 is CASSASGTGNQPQHF. The CDR3 DNA is TGTGCCAGTAGTGCCTCGGGGACAGGGAACCAGCCCCAGCATTTT.

The chain couples TRBV7-3 to TRBJ2-6, with a tentative D call TRBD1 (5 bases). Per germline, CDR1 SGHTA and CDR2 FQGTGA. Deletions cut 1 base from V and 0 bases from J, with 13 bases between. This CDR3 has 18 amino acids. The CDR3 sequence: CASSLMAGIGSGANVLTF. Here the CDR3 DNA reads TGTGCCAGCAGCTTAATGGCAGGGATTGGCTCTGGGGCCAACGTCCTGACTTTC. The whole variable domain, remainder taken from reference TRBV7-3 and TRBJ2-6, is GAGVSQTPSNKVTEKGKYVELRCDPISGHTALYWYRQSLGQGPEFLIYFQGTGAADDSGLPNDRFFAVRPEGSVSTLKIQRTERGDSAVYLCASSLMAGIGSGANVLTFGAGSRLTVL.

The chain links TRBV28 to TRBJ2-7, with 11 positions matching TRBD2. The CDR3 runs 14 residues. Germline CDR1 reads MDHEN; CDR2 reads SYDVKM. V lost 10 bases to trimming and J lost 5 bases; unmatched junction nucleotides: 10. This chain's CDR3 is CATGLAGGPNEQYF. In DNA, the CDR3 is TGTGCCACCGGATTAGCGGGAGGGCCCAACGAGCAGTACTTC.

V is TRBV11-2 and J is TRBJ2-1; TRBD2 aligns across 9 bases. This CDR3 contains 15 residues. V lost 1 base, J lost 4 bases, and 2 bases stayed unmatched. Germline V gene data show CDR1 as SGHAT and CDR2 as FQNNGV. Here the CDR3 DNA reads TGTGCCAGCAGCTTAGGAGCGGGAGGATACAATGAGCAGTTCTTC. Its protein product is CASSLGAGGYNEQFF.

This clone showed up just once. The genes are TRBV30 and TRBJ2-5; 11 bases line up with TRBD2. CDR3 length equals 13 residues. The trim removed 2 bases at V and 7 bases at J, leaving 3 bases unmatched. Germline V gene data show CDR1 as GTSNPN and CDR2 as SVGIG (reference sequence). This CDR3 reads CAWSSGTSGTQYF. CDR3 sequence (DNA): TGTGCCTGGAGTTCAGGGACTAGCGGGACCCAGTACTTC.

The rearrangement joins TRBV28 to TRBJ2-5, with TRBD1 matching over 9 bases. The CDR3 covers 14 residues. Germline-derived CDR1 and CDR2 are MDHEN and SYDVKM. V lost 5 bases and J lost 4; bases outside the gene matches: 5. The CDR3 loop is CASSRQGGSETQYF. DNA for the CDR3: TGTGCCAGCAGTAGACAGGGGGGGTCAGAGACCCAGTACTTC.

This sequence joins TRBV30 and TRBJ1-2; TRBD1 agrees at 9 bases. There are 15 residues in the CDR3. CDR1 GTSNPN and CDR2 SVGIG come from the germline V gene (reference sequence). J gave up 3 bases and V 0 bases, and 5 bases lay outside the gene matches. The chain's CDR3 is CAWSVLTGGDYGYTF. CDR3 nucleotide sequence: TGTGCCTGGAGTGTACTAACAGGGGGCGACTATGGCTACACCTTC. The complete variable domain, with remaining parts taken from reference TRBV30 and TRBJ1-2, reads SQTIHQWPATLVQPVGSPLSLECTVEGTSNPNLYWYRQAAGRGLQLLFYSVGIGQISSEVPQNLSASRPQDRQFILSSKKLLLSDSGFYLCAWSVLTGGDYGYTFGSGTRLTVV.

The chain recombines TRBV11-3 with TRBJ2-5, with TRBD2 matching 13 bases. The CDR3 loop spans 16 amino acids. V lost 3 bases and J lost 5; bases outside the gene matches: 6. The germline V gene has CDR1 SGHNT and CDR2 YENEEA. The CDR3 loop reads CASSLRTSGSVETQYF. For the CDR3, the DNA is TGTGCCAGCAGCTTGAGGACTAGCGGGAGTGTGGAGACCCAGTACTTC.

The genes are TRBV7-2 and TRBJ2-7; 7 nucleotides line up with TRBD1. Germline CDR1 reads SGHTA; CDR2 reads FQGNSA. The length of the CDR3 is 13 residues. V lost 5 bases and J lost 7; bases outside the gene matches: 8. CDR3 sequence reads: CASSPRDRGEQYF. The CDR3 region has the DNA TGTGCCAGCAGCCCCAGGGACAGAGGTGAGCAGTACTTC.

The chain couples TRBV7-2 to TRBJ1-4; 8 bases agree with TRBD1. V lost 5 bases and J lost 11; bases outside the gene matches: 10. CDR1 is SGHTA, CDR2 FQGNSA, per germline. The CDR3 extends over 14 amino acids. The CDR3 DNA reads TGTGCCAGCAGCCCATACCAGGGGGCGCGGAAACTGTTTTTT. It yields the protein CASSPYQGARKLFF.

The V call is TRBV11-2, the J call TRBJ1-5; D is unresolved. This CDR3 spans 16 amino acids. The germline V gene encodes CDR1 SGHAT and CDR2 FQNNGV. V lost 0 bases and J lost 0, with 9 bases in between. The chain's CDR3 is CASSLDGWGSNQPQHF. The CDR3 DNA is TGTGCCAGCAGCTTAGATGGCTGGGGTAGCAATCAGCCCCAGCATTTT.